Listed here are 11 T cell receptor beta chains from one sample, sequenced in a study of T cell responses to AZD1222 COVID-19 vaccine (dated by TCRdb to the early 2020s). The library was prepared using the immunoSEQ multiplex PCR assay. TCRdb retrieved this table from immuneACCESS and kept in-frame rearrangements only. Not all clones are present; in checked studies, unresolved V genes account for under half, and no reason is known for the remainder. The sample has about 110,000 clones on record, 70% to 90% of them singletons. Of the sample, approximately 7% is held by the ten largest clones. The intended sense of this specimen's time point label: baseline before first vaccination. This sample comprised peripheral blood, obtained on day 0 of AZD1222 vaccination. Receptors originate from an adult in good health.

This clone has a handful of counts. This rearrangement joins TRBV5-6 to TRBJ2-3, with TRBD2 matching over 10 bases. Germline-derived CDR1 and CDR2 are SGHDT and YYEEEE. The CDR3 loop spans 14 amino acids. The V gene end was trimmed by 1 base and the J gene end by 5 bases; junction bases not matched to a gene: 1. The CDR3 coding sequence is TGTGCCAGCAGCTTGTCTAGCGGGAGAGATACGCAGTATTTT. Translating gives CASSLSSGRDTQYF.

The rearrangement uses TRBV6-5 and TRBJ2-7; maybe TRBD2 (5 bases). Germline V gene data show CDR1 as MNHEY and CDR2 as SVGAGI. The CDR3 has 15 residues. The germline V and J ends were trimmed by 6 bases and 0 bases, with 15 bases remaining between them. The CDR3 DNA reads TGTGCCAGCAGACGCCAGCGGAACCCCTCCTACGAGCAGTACTTC. Amino acids: CASRRQRNPSYEQYF.

The chain uses TRBV12-3 or TRBV12-4 and TRBJ1-1; possibly TRBD1 for D (5 bases). V was shortened by 6 bases and J by 1 base, with 9 bases between the two germline ends. This CDR3 has 13 amino acids. CDR3 coding DNA: TGTGCCAGCAGCCAACAGGAGAACACTGAAGCTTTCTTT. Translating gives CASSQQENTEAFF.

The chain has TRBV7-2 and TRBJ1-1; D uncertain. Germline V lookup: CDR1 SGHTA, CDR2 FQGNSA. The V gene lost 11 bases and the J gene lost 0 bases, with 13 bases spanning the gap. This CDR3 region has 13 residues. The CDR3 protein is CASMRRMNTEAFF. In DNA form, the CDR3 reads TGTGCCTCAATGAGGCGCATGAACACTGAAGCTTTCTTT.

The chain uses TRBV5-8 and TRBJ1-5, with D tentatively TRBD1 (5 bases). Germline V lookup: CDR1 SGHTS, CDR2 YDEGEE. The CDR3 totals 18 residues. V lost 3 bases to trimming and J lost 2 bases, with 21 bases between them. Here the CDR3 DNA reads TGTGCCAGCAGCTACCGAGGGGCTCTTGGGGGGGGCAATCAGCCCCAGCATTTT. It specifies CASSYRGALGGGNQPQHF.

The sample holds one count of this clone. The J gene is TRBJ2-2, the V gene TRBV29-1; 8 bases agree with TRBD1. This CDR3 contains 13 residues. Germline CDR1 is SQVTM and CDR2 is ANQGSEA. V lost 6 bases and J lost 5; bases outside the gene matches: 5. The DNA of the CDR3 is TGCAGCGTCCGGACAGGGTATACCGGGGAGCTGTTTTTT. Its translation: CSVRTGYTGELFF.

This chain connects TRBV12-3 or TRBV12-4 to TRBJ1-1; D is possibly TRBD1 (6 bases). V was shortened by 7 bases and J by 5 bases, with 14 bases between the two germline ends. This CDR3 has 13 amino acids. The CDR3 DNA sequence: TGTGCCAGCACCCTGGACAGAGAGACTGAAGCTTTCTTT. It yields the protein CASTLDRETEAFF.

The gene calls are TRBV4-2 and TRBJ1-2, with 7 bases that match TRBD1. With V trimmed by 0 bases and J by 3 bases, 4 bases remained unmatched. CDR1 LGHNA and CDR2 YNFKEQ come from the germline V gene. The CDR3 loop spans 15 amino acids. The DNA of the CDR3 is TGTGCCAGCAGCCAAGATGGCAGGGGGTACTATGGCTACACCTTC. Its protein product is CASSQDGRGYYGYTF.

The V gene is TRBV9, the J gene TRBJ1-2; 7 bases are shared with TRBD1. This CDR3 is built from 14 residues. Germline V lookup: CDR1 SGDLS, CDR2 YYNGEE. V lost 4 bases to trimming and J lost 5 bases; unmatched junction nucleotides: 8. DNA for the CDR3: TGTGCCAGCAGCAGGACCGGGACAGTGTATGGCTACACCTTC. Its translation is CASSRTGTVYGYTF.

V and J are TRBV25-1 and TRBJ1-3, with a tentative D call TRBD1 (5 bases). This CDR3 contains 16 residues. Deletions cut 6 bases from V and 3 bases from J, with 18 bases between. Germline-derived CDR1 and CDR2 are MGHDK and SYGVNS. Here the CDR3 reads CASSPGARRSGNTIYF. Here the CDR3 DNA reads TGTGCCAGCAGCCCCGGGGCCCGGAGGAGTGGAAACACCATATATTTT.

This clone occurred once. The V gene is TRBV7-2, the J gene TRBJ1-2; TRBD1 might be the D (5 bases). Looked up from germline, CDR1 is SGHTA and CDR2 is FQGNSA. Trimming cost V 5 bases and J 6 bases, with 13 bases left between them. The CDR3 contains 13 residues. CDR3 loop: CASSPLRDHGYTF. The CDR3 DNA sequence: TGTGCCAGCAGCCCCCTCAGGGACCATGGCTACACCTTC.